This T cell receptor (beta chain) was sequenced for a study of human T cells and chemical hapten exposure. In the study overall: Sensitization applied 2% DPC to roughly 2 cm by roughly 2 cm of upper inner arm skin.

CDR3 length: 15 residues. CDR1 is LGHNA, CDR2 YSLEER, per germline. Trimming stripped 0 bases from V and 4 bases from J, with 13 bases between. TCRdb re-called the RACE reads with MiXCR, one entry per CDR3 protein. The profile shows some 50,000 distinct CDR3 sequences, 7.5% to 10% of them singletons. The time point: patch test 1, 2 weeks after DPC sensitization. Treatment meaning: therapeutic diphenylcyclopropenone sensitization with weekly scalp DPC. This clonotype has a count of ten or more. Sequences were derived from whole blood, sampled in connection with sensitization to the hapten diphenylcyclopropenone (DPC). The sequence derives from a woman aged 40 to 50 with alopecia areata. Some clones in this sample may be carry-over from other donors' samples. The chain couples TRBV4-3 to TRBJ2-7, with a tentative D call TRBD1 (6 bases). DNA of the CDR3: TGCGCCAGCAGCCAAGACGGCAGGGGAATGTACGAGCAGTACTTC. Translated, it gives CASSQDGRGMYEQYF.